This TCR beta chain was captured in a study of CXCR3-negative and CXCR3-positive naive CD8 T cells (dated by TCRdb to the late 2010s). About the full investigation: In total, approximately 130 million TRB reads were obtained, corresponding to roughly 1.5 +/- 0.3 million reads per library. The diversity and physicochemical repertoire analyses included 11 donors pooled from two independent experiments. TRBV-TRBJ cluster analysis included naive subsets from roughly 5 donors and memory cells from 3 donors.

On this clonotype: It has no known antigen specificity.

For every CD8+ T cell subset, approximately 300,000 cells were flow-sorted straight into RLT lysis buffer, and each subset was sorted in triplicate. Peripheral blood mononuclear cells were isolated from buffy coats by standard density gradient centrifugation. An RNeasy Mini Kit was used to extract total RNA from the sorted cells. Overall study outcomes, separate from this receptor: Surface CD5, linked to self-reactivity in mice, was comparable between naive subsets; TCR interaction strength was therefore also inferred from TRB CDR3 physicochemical properties. Freshly isolated PBMCs were used for most assays because CXCR3 expression went down partially after cryopreservation. Similar TRBV-TRBJ usage was shown by naive CXCR3-negative and CXCR3-positive cells from the same donor, whereas distinct patterns were shown by memory cells. Comparably high repertoire diversity was found in both naive subsets, whereas much lower repertoire diversity was found in memory CD8+ T cells.

Sequenced on a NextSeq 550. The Human TCR Profiling Kit (MiLaboratory) was used to make UMI-labeled 5' RACE TRB cDNA libraries. The full amount of extracted RNA was used for cDNA synthesis, and the full amount of resulting cDNA was used for PCR amplification. Libraries were prepared in parallel with an identical number of PCR cycles. Concerning the study's data processing: MIGEC and MiXCR extracted about 50,000 +/- 9,200 unique UMI-labeled TRB cDNA molecules per library, requiring at least two reads per UMI. An average of about 40,000 +/- 10,000 functional in-frame TRB CDR3 nucleotide clonotypes without stop codons was found per library. After downsampling to 5000 UMI-labeled TRB molecules per sample, diversity metrics such as normalized Shannon-Wiener and Chao1 were calculated in VDJtools. Clonotype-size-weighted physicochemical properties of the central five CDR3 residues (interaction energy, strength, volume and Kidera factor 4) were computed in VDJtools. After the reads were reprocessed by TCRdb, one entry was made per CDR3 protein sequence, with no DNA. What appears here as the V and J calls and clone size reflects TCRdb's work, not the paper's. This sample's table contains roughly 50,000 distinct CDR3 sequences. The ten largest make up roughly 20% of the sample.

The germline V gene gives CDR1 as SQVTM and CDR2 as ANQGSEA. The CDR3 holds 15 amino acids from the cysteine to the phenylalanine. The entry carries no DNA sequence. In this chain, TRBV29-1 is recombined with TRBJ2-1; absent DNA, TCRdb's TRBD1 call cannot be checked. Sequencing was performed on memory CD8+ T cells from blood. The intended sense of this specimen's cell subset or site label: conventional CD8+ memory T cells (TMEM), sorted as controls. The receptor's source is a human donor in good health. Some clones in this sample may be carry-over from other donors' samples. The CDR3 protein is CSVDWRWGGLNEQFF.